The present T cell receptor beta chain was sequenced within a study of cytotoxic CD8 clonotypes in ibrutinib-treated CLL (TCRdb year 2021). Turning to the overall study: The cohort had around twelve relapsed/refractory and around 16 treatment-naive patients; approximately 18 were IGHV unmutated. Responses were partial in some 24 patients and complete in 2; after median about 63 months follow-up, about 14 stayed in remission and some twelve progressed. Patients were still on ibrutinib when every remission and progressive disease sample was collected. An average of about 250,000 productive templates and some 100,000 productive rearrangements was obtained per sample. Response samples were obtained after a median of approximately twelve months of treatment, with a range of roughly 6 to 40 months. Of the 90 or so participants in the trial, 20 to 30 had longitudinal samples available. Cryopreserved peripheral blood mononuclear cells were collected before treatment, at response, and at either disease progression or sustained remission.

The intended sense of this specimen's time point label: about twelve months on ibrutinib. For TCR beta library preparation, roughly 2.1 micrograms of genomic DNA was extracted from cryopreserved PBMCs. Longitudinal blood samples from CLL patients on ibrutinib monotherapy underwent high-throughput TCR beta sequencing. The patients were enrolled in a single-center, open-label phase 2 trial of ibrutinib monotherapy. Study-wide findings and limitations: Sampling times were not matched between sustained-remission and progressing patients, and lymph node repertoires were not studied. Public clonotypes were rare and either contracted or stayed stable during treatment, and the rise in clonality at ibrutinib response reflected the expansion of private clonotypes. An increase in clonality was observed at ibrutinib response, with clonality remaining stable during sustained remission and falling back toward baseline at progression. Baseline clonality exceeded that of age-matched healthy donors and correlated strongly with circulating CD8+ T-cell counts.

CDR1 and CDR2 are read off the germline V gene as MDHEN and SYDVKM. The CDR3 numbers 13 residues from cysteine through phenylalanine. Of the read, only the CDR3 DNA is kept; its 39 bases are in frame from base 1. V is cut back by 4 bases and J by 3 bases, with 1 base in the junction unmatched. A MiSeq instrument was used for deep resolution sequencing, which targeted depths ranging from 1 in 1 million up to 1 in 200,000 T cells, with coverage averaging 10x for each clonotype. TCR beta libraries were generated with the immunoSEQ hsTCRB Kit. Per the source publication's procedure: ImmunoSEQ Data Assistant and ImmunoSEQ Analyzer were used for data analysis, and V, D and J genes were assigned according to IMGT definitions. Clonality, with values ranging from 0 to 1, was calculated as one minus the normalized Shannon entropy of productive rearrangement frequencies. Only overrepresented clonotypes making up at least 0.05% of the repertoire of each patient were included in the public clonotype analysis. Repertoires from about a dozen age-matched healthy donors in immuneACCESS were used as clonality controls. In TCRdb, the immuneACCESS table is reduced to in-frame sequences with V and J assigned. These tables do not hold every clone; where another copy was compared, an unresolved V gene accounts for under half, and the others remain unexplained. The DNA gave D and trimming, while V, J and clone size come from that table. The sample profile shows approximately 190,000 clones; 75% to 85% of them were found once. Over 10% of the sample is taken by the ten largest.

On this clone: The antigen it recognizes is unknown. No quality values exist for individual bases; no much larger clone is one base distant.

The TCR originated in a human donor with chronic lymphocytic leukemia. This specimen was PBMCs, taken after 12 months of ibrutinib treatment. This chain is built from TRBV28 and TRBJ1-2, with TRBD1 matching 8 junction bases. The CDR3 loop reads CASSSGQDYGYTF. The sequence in DNA is TGTGCCAGCAGTTCGGGACAGGACTATGGCTACACCTTC.